Below, one T cell receptor beta chain is given with its context. Its antigen remains unidentified. These data are taken from a study of regulatory T cells in long-lasting Graves disease. Relying on iRepertoire HTBI primers and Arm-PCR of CDR3 regions, the team built TCR beta libraries. TCRdb processed the multiplex PCR reads anew with MiXCR; each CDR3 protein has one entry. Of approximately 690,000 distinct CDR3 sequences in the sample, 25% to 35% were seen once. Documented time point: persistent/refractory GD, antithyroid drugs over 5 years with positive TRAb. Scientists built the TCR library using RNA that was extracted from PBMCs. Findings and limits, study-wide: Researchers reported studying only peripheral blood, not thyroid tissue. Relative to newly diagnosed Graves' patients, persistent ones had lower TCR diversity.

The specimen was peripheral blood mononuclear cells (PBMCs), collected when the disease was refractory, from a patient treated with antithyroid drugs. The clonotype comes from a female donor with Graves disease.

CDR3 amino acids: CTILQGGYGYTF. CDR3 DNA: TGCACCATCTTACAGGGCGGCTATGGCTACACCTTC. The chain combines TRBV29-1 with TRBJ1-2, with a possible D match to TRBD1 (6 bases). CDR3 size: 12 residues. The germline gives CDR1 SQVTM, CDR2 ANQGSEA.